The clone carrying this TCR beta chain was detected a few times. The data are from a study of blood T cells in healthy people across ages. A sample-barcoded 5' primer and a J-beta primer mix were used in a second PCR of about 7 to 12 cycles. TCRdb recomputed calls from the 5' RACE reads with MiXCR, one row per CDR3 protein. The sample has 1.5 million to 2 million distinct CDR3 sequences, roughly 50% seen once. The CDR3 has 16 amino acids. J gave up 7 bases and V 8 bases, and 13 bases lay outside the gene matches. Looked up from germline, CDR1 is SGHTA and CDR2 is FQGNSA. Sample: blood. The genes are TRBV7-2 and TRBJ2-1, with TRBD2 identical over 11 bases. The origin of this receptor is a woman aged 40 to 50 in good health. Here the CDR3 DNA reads TGTGCCAGCGCACCCTTTAGCGGGGGGGCCAAGAATGAGCAGTTCTTC. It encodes CASAPFSGGAKNEQFF.